The 32 T cell receptor beta chains given below trace back to one sample, sequenced in a study of T-cell memory formation after mild COVID-19. In TCRdb, the 5' RACE reads were re-called with MiXCR into one record per CDR3 protein. Of 580,000 or so distinct CDR3 sequences in the sample, roughly 17% were seen once. Sequenced: PBMCs or a T cell subset sorted from them (not recorded which). These receptors all come from an adult woman who had mild COVID-19 (a few samples of this study predate the infection). Cell type and time point are not known.

This clonotype was counted a few times. V is TRBV15 and J is TRBJ2-7; D possibly corresponds to TRBD2 (5 bases). Germline V gene sequence: CDR1 LNHNV, CDR2 YYDKDF (reference sequence). The CDR3 totals 15 residues. V lost 2 bases, J lost 1 base, and 12 bases lay in between. Written as DNA, the CDR3 is TGTGCCACCAGCAGACCCAGCCGAGGGTCCTACGAGCAGTACTTC. Protein: CATSRPSRGSYEQYF.

This clonotype has only a few counts. The V and J genes are TRBV25-1 and TRBJ1-1, with D unclear. From germline, CDR1 is MGHDK and CDR2 SYGVNS. This CDR3 is built from 15 residues. V was pared by 1 base and J by 1 base, with 10 bases between. The CDR3 coding sequence is TGTGCCAGCAGTGAATCGTGGACGGCGAACACTGAAGCTTTCTTT. It codes for CASSESWTANTEAFF. The whole variable domain, filled in from reference TRBV25-1 and TRBJ1-1, reads EADIYQTPRYLVIGTGKKITLECSQTMGHDKMYWYQQDPGMELHLIHYSYGVNSTEKGDLSSESTVSRIRTEHFPLTLESARPSHTSQYLCASSESWTANTEAFFGQGTRLTVV.

The CDR3 nucleotides read TGCGCCAGCAGCTCTGGACAGGGTAGCAATGAGCAGTTCTTC. It codes for CASSSGQGSNEQFF. The gene calls are TRBV5-1 and TRBJ2-1; TRBD1 matches at 8 bases. Per germline, CDR1 SGHRS and CDR2 YFSETQ. The trim removed 3 bases at V and 6 bases at J, leaving 5 bases unmatched. This CDR3 is 14 amino acids long. Combining the CDR3 with reference TRBV5-1 and TRBJ2-1 gives the whole variable domain KAGVTQTPRYLIKTRGQQVTLSCSPISGHRSVSWYQQTPGQGLQFLFEYFSETQRNKGNFPGRFSGRQFSNSRSEMNVSTLELGDSALYLCASSSGQGSNEQFFGPGTRLTVL.

This clonotype has a handful of counts. The chain joins TRBV7-9 to TRBJ2-7, with a possible D match to TRBD1 (6 bases). Trimming removed 5 bases from V and 3 bases from J, with 17 bases in between. This CDR3 is built from 15 residues. The germline gives CDR1 SEHNR, CDR2 FQNEAQ (reference sequence). CDR3 sequence: CASSRHVPGVYEQYF. DNA for the CDR3: TGTGCCAGCAGCCGCCACGTCCCAGGGGTCTACGAGCAGTACTTC.

This clonotype showed up just a few times. The chain joins TRBV12-3 or TRBV12-4 to TRBJ1-2; 7 bases fit TRBD1. The CDR3 covers 21 residues. After removal of 6 bases from V and 0 bases from J, the junction contained 25 bases not matched to a gene. CDR3 DNA: TGTGCCAGCAGGGGCATGACCCGGGGTCGAGTTGCGGGACAGACTAACTATGGCTACACCTTC. Translation: CASRGMTRGRVAGQTNYGYTF.

The V call is TRBV5-1, the J call TRBJ1-4; 7 bases are a match to TRBD1. Looked up from germline, CDR1 is SGHRS and CDR2 is YFSETQ. The CDR3 loop spans 17 amino acids. V was clipped by 4 bases and J by 0 bases; unmatched bases: 9. This CDR3 reads CASSQGLQGATNEKLFF. In DNA form, the CDR3 reads TGCGCCAGCAGCCAGGGGCTGCAGGGGGCAACTAATGAAAAACTGTTTTTT.

The CDR3 region is CASSPRDRGNTIYF. CDR3 bases: TGTGCCAGCTCACCACGGGACAGAGGAAACACCATATATTTT. This sequence joins TRBV18 and TRBJ1-3, with 7 bases aligning to TRBD1. In germline, CDR1 is KGHSH, CDR2 LQKENI. Trimming at V came to 1 base and at J to 4 bases, leaving 1 base not matched to a gene. The CDR3 is 14 amino acids. The whole variable domain, remainder taken from reference TRBV18 and TRBJ1-3, is NAGVMQNPRHLVRRRGQEARLRCSPMKGHSHVYWYRQLPEEGLKFMVYLQKENIIDESGMPKERFSAEFPKEGPSILRIQQVVRGDSAAYFCASSPRDRGNTIYFGEGSWLTVV.

V usage is TRBV5-4 and J usage is TRBJ1-2, with D hard to call. The CDR3 length is 14 residues. The germline CDR1 and CDR2 sequences are SGHNT and YYREEE (reference sequence). Between the trimmed V and J ends, which lost 0 bases and 3 bases, there was a span of 9 bases. The CDR3 reads CASSLAARDYGYTF. The CDR3 DNA follows: TGTGCCAGCAGCTTGGCGGCCCGGGACTATGGCTACACCTTC.

The rearrangement uses TRBV7-9 and TRBJ1-1, with D possibly TRBD1 on 5 matching bases. The CDR3 extends over 16 amino acids. Germline CDR1 is SEHNR and CDR2 is FQNEAQ (reference sequence). V lost 5 bases and J 11 bases, leaving 27 bases between the germline ends. CDR3 DNA: TGTGCCAGCAGCCCCGCTGCGGGACGCCTTCCTTGGGAGGCTTTCTTT. Translation: CASSPAAGRLPWEAFF.

This clonotype was seen more than once but under ten times. This chain uses TRBV5-1 with TRBJ1-3; TRBD1 might be the D (6 bases). CDR1 is SGHRS and CDR2 is YFSETQ in the germline V gene. The CDR3 sequence is 18 residues long. With 3 bases removed from V and 0 bases from J, the gap between germline ends came to 19 bases. The CDR3 region is CASSSMPRDILSGNTIYF. The CDR3 nucleotides read TGCGCCAGCAGCTCGATGCCGAGGGACATTCTCTCTGGAAACACCATATATTTT.

This clonotype has more than one count but fewer than ten. This rearrangement joins TRBV5-1 to TRBJ2-3; D may be TRBD2 (5 bases). V lost 2 bases and J 5 bases, leaving 12 bases between the germline ends. Germline V lookup: CDR1 SGHRS, CDR2 YFSETQ. This CDR3 is built from 14 residues. The CDR3, as DNA: TGCGCCAGCAGCTTTCGGCTAGCAGGAGATACGCAGTATTTT. Translating it yields CASSFRLAGDTQYF.

The chain employs TRBV7-6 and TRBJ2-1; 12 nucleotides match TRBD2. Germline assignment: CDR1 SGHVS and CDR2 FNYEAQ. J was trimmed by 5 bases and V by 6 bases; bases with no gene match: 11. The CDR3 has 17 residues. CDR3 nucleotide sequence: TGTGCCAGCAGTCGTCGACTAGCGGGGGCCCTAAACAATGAGCAGTTCTTC. Its protein is CASSRRLAGALNNEQFF.

This clonotype was counted many times. The chain links TRBV7-9 to TRBJ2-7, with TRBD1 identical over 7 bases. The germline CDR1 and CDR2 sequences are SEHNR and FQNEAQ (reference sequence). The CDR3 is 14 amino acids. V dropped 7 bases and J dropped 5; count of bases not matched to a gene: 11. The CDR3 DNA is TGTGCCAGCACCCCCATCCGGGACAGCAACGAGCAGTACTTC. Translated: CASTPIRDSNEQYF.

The V and J genes are TRBV12-3 or TRBV12-4 and TRBJ2-7; 9 bases fit TRBD2. This CDR3 has 18 residues. V lost 3 bases to trimming and J lost 0 bases; unmatched junction nucleotides: 12. The chain's CDR3 is CASSLMEVGLARSYEQYF. The CDR3 nucleotides are TGTGCCAGCAGTTTGATGGAGGTTGGACTAGCGCGCTCCTACGAGCAGTACTTC.

The chain couples TRBV9 to TRBJ2-7, with D hard to call. Germline values: CDR1 SGDLS, CDR2 YYNGEE. The CDR3 extends over 15 amino acids. V dropped 0 bases and J dropped 5 bases, with 15 bases sitting between them. The CDR3 DNA reads TGTGCCAGCAGCGTAGACATTGGTCTCCCCAACGAGCAGTACTTC. This gives the protein CASSVDIGLPNEQYF.

The sample holds a few counts of this clonotype. The rearrangement joins TRBV9 to TRBJ1-6, with D unresolved. The CDR3 spans 14 residues. V was trimmed by 7 bases and J by 0 bases, leaving 8 bases between them. Germline V gene lookup returns CDR1 SGDLS and CDR2 YYNGEE. This chain's CDR3 is CASSIGSYNSPLHF. The CDR3, as DNA: TGTGCCAGCTCCATCGGCTCCTATAATTCACCCCTCCACTTT.

The chain couples TRBV7-2 to TRBJ2-2; D call uncertain. This CDR3 contains 13 residues. Trimming took 7 bases from V and 6 from J, leaving 12 bases between them. Germline CDR1 SGHTA, CDR2 FQGNSA. The CDR3 sequence is CASKDVLAGELFF. For the CDR3, the DNA is TGTGCCAGCAAAGACGTGCTAGCCGGGGAGCTGTTTTTT.

The V call is TRBV19, the J call TRBJ2-5; D is ambiguous. Trimming pared 5 bases from V and 5 bases from J, leaving 12 bases between. Germline V gene data show CDR1 as LNHDA and CDR2 as SQIVND (reference sequence). The CDR3 extends over 13 amino acids. The DNA of the CDR3 is TGTGCCAGTAGTTCCCTCTCCGCGGAGACCCAGTACTTC. Its translation is CASSSLSAETQYF.

The genes are TRBV20-1 and TRBJ2-2; TRBD1 is a possible D gene (5 bases). V lost 3 bases and J lost 4, with 15 bases in between. CDR1 is DFQATT, CDR2 SNEGSKA, per germline (reference sequence). The CDR3 is 15 residues long. CDR3 sequence: CSARMTEAATGELFF. In nucleotides, the CDR3 is TGCAGTGCTAGGATGACAGAGGCTGCCACCGGGGAGCTGTTTTTT.

The V gene is TRBV20-1, the J gene TRBJ2-3; weak D call: TRBD2 (6 bases). The V gene's germline CDR1 is DFQATT and CDR2 SNEGSKA (reference sequence). Trimming shortened V by 1 base and J by 2 bases, and 22 bases separated the two germline ends. The CDR3 is 18 amino acids. CDR3 coding DNA: TGCAGTGCTAGAGCAAGAGACGGGACTCGGAGAATCACAGATACGCAGTATTTT. This gives the protein CSARARDGTRRITDTQYF.

The rearrangement uses TRBV6-5 and TRBJ1-5; TRBD1 aligns across 10 bases. The CDR3 is 16 residues long. J was trimmed by 9 bases and V by 6 bases; bases with no gene match: 14. The germline V gene encodes CDR1 MNHEY and CDR2 SVGAGI. CDR3 protein: CASRPYGDRGGWPQHF. CDR3 in DNA: TGTGCCAGCAGACCATACGGGGACAGGGGTGGTTGGCCCCAGCATTTT.

The rearrangement uses TRBV5-1 and TRBJ2-2; 9 bases are a match to TRBD1. The CDR3 is 15 residues long. V shed 6 bases and J 0 bases; nucleotides not matched to a gene: 3. Germline CDR1 SGHRS, CDR2 YFSETQ. DNA of the CDR3: TGCGCCAGCACCCGACAGGGGGCGAACACCGGGGAGCTGTTTTTT. This gives the protein CASTRQGANTGELFF.

There are a few counts of this clonotype. The CDR3 sequence: CASSAGVRRTDTQYF. CDR3 in DNA: TGTGCCAGCAGCGCAGGGGTGAGGAGGACAGATACGCAGTATTTT. The gene calls are TRBV2 and TRBJ2-3; D might be TRBD1 (6 bases). The germline V gene has CDR1 SNHLY and CDR2 FYNNEI. The CDR3 extends over 15 amino acids. Trimming removed 6 bases at V and 3 bases at J, with 16 bases between.

A few counts support this clonotype. V usage is TRBV20-1 and J usage is TRBJ2-3, with 13 bases fitting TRBD2. Germline V lookup: CDR1 DFQATT, CDR2 SNEGSKA (reference sequence). V shed 3 bases and J 4 bases; nucleotides not matched to a gene: 16. This CDR3 comprises 19 residues. The CDR3 sequence: CSARLGLRTSGRAADTQYF. As DNA, the CDR3 is TGCAGTGCTAGGCTGGGGCTCCGAACTAGCGGGAGGGCGGCAGATACGCAGTATTTT.

V gene TRBV29-1 combines with J gene TRBJ2-1, with 9 bases matching TRBD1. V shed 5 bases, J shed 9 bases, and the junction held 11 bases outside the gene matches. CDR1 and CDR2 (germline): SQVTM, ANQGSEA. The CDR3 runs 14 residues. CDR3 in amino acids: CSVSPPDRGGEQFF. The DNA for the CDR3 is TGCAGCGTTTCACCCCCGGACAGGGGAGGTGAGCAGTTCTTC.

V usage is TRBV6-6 and J usage is TRBJ2-2; no definite D call. Trimming stripped 2 bases from V and 8 bases from J, with 6 bases between. Germline V lookup: CDR1 MNHNY, CDR2 SVGAGI (reference sequence). CDR3 length equals 12 residues. CDR3: CASSYPSGELFF. The CDR3 coding sequence is TGTGCCAGCAGTTACCCCTCGGGGGAGCTGTTTTTT.

The genes are TRBV7-9 and TRBJ1-1; D is possibly TRBD1 (5 bases). Germline values: CDR1 SEHNR, CDR2 FQNEAQ (reference sequence). The CDR3 is made up of 16 amino acids. Trimming shortened V by 1 base and J by 1 base, and 13 bases separated the two germline ends. The CDR3, as DNA: TGTGCCAGCAGCTTAGGGTTGGGGGTAGGGAACACTGAAGCTTTCTTT. Its protein is CASSLGLGVGNTEAFF.

This chain uses TRBV28 with TRBJ2-3, with 9 bases fitting TRBD2. The germline V gene has CDR1 MDHEN and CDR2 SYDVKM. This CDR3 has 15 amino acids. The J segment lost 5 bases and the V segment lost 5 bases, leaving 8 bases of the junction unmatched. The CDR3 loop is CASSPIAGVKDTQYF. The CDR3 DNA sequence: TGTGCCAGCAGTCCGATAGCGGGAGTTAAAGATACGCAGTATTTT.

This clonotype was observed a handful of times. The V call is TRBV7-2, the J call TRBJ1-6; a weak D match, TRBD1 (5 bases). Germline values: CDR1 SGHTA, CDR2 FQGNSA. Trimming took 2 bases from V and 7 from J, leaving 21 bases between them. This CDR3 spans 18 amino acids. CDR3: CASSLYRGKGNSNSPLHF. CDR3 bases: TGTGCCAGCAGCTTATATCGGGGGAAGGGGAATTCGAATTCACCCCTCCACTTT.

This chain uses TRBV24-1 with TRBJ2-2; no firm D call. The germline V gene encodes CDR1 KGHDR and CDR2 SFDVKD. Trimming shortened V by 3 bases and J by 6 bases, and 16 bases separated the two germline ends. CDR3 size: 16 residues. The CDR3: CATSDRTASKAGELFF. CDR3 in DNA: TGTGCCACCAGTGATCGGACGGCCTCAAAGGCCGGGGAGCTGTTTTTT.

The gene calls are TRBV5-1 and TRBJ2-1; 8 nucleotides agree with TRBD2. The CDR3 runs 17 residues. V gave up 5 bases and J gave up 0 bases; unmatched junction bases: 10. Germline CDR1 and CDR2: SGHRS and YFSETQ. Here the CDR3 DNA reads TGCGCCAGCAGACTTAGCGGGGCCCACAGCTCCTACAATGAGCAGTTCTTC. It is translated as CASRLSGAHSSYNEQFF.

The chain recombines TRBV20-1 with TRBJ2-7, with 11 positions matching TRBD2. Per germline, CDR1 DFQATT and CDR2 SNEGSKA (reference sequence). The trim removed 2 bases at V and 3 bases at J, leaving 3 bases unmatched. The CDR3 totals 14 residues. This chain's CDR3 is CSARLAGGFYEQYF. The CDR3 coding sequence is TGCAGTGCTAGACTAGCGGGAGGTTTCTACGAGCAGTACTTC.